A single sample is the source of the 32 T cell receptor beta chains below, sequenced in a study of long-term antiretroviral therapy in people with HIV. The authors ran the immunoSEQ assay, v3.0, at survey level. Sequencing was performed with immunoSEQ multiplex PCR; in TCRdb, only in-frame clones are kept and a portion is missing. The sample includes fewer than 55,000 clones, roughly 95% seen only once; the top ten take approximately 2.5%. The sequencing used unsorted PBMCs, collected 3.7 years after starting antiretroviral therapy. These receptors were obtained from a woman aged 45-65 years with HIV.

The CDR3 region has the DNA TGTGCCAGCAGCTGGAGCGGGGGTGCAGATACGCAGTATTTT. It encodes CASSWSGGADTQYF. V and J are TRBV7-3 and TRBJ2-3, with 8 nucleotides matching TRBD2. This CDR3 is 14 amino acids long. The ends lost 4 bases at V and 4 bases at J; junction bases unmatched: 4. The germline gives CDR1 SGHTA, CDR2 FQGTGA.

This chain connects TRBV29-1 to TRBJ1-2; TRBD1 is a possible D gene (5 bases). The CDR3 consists of 11 residues. With 7 bases removed from V and 3 bases from J, the gap between germline ends came to 9 bases. CDR1 is SQVTM, CDR2 ANQGSEA, per germline. CDR3 region: CSAQGDYGYTF. DNA of the CDR3: TGCAGCGCACAAGGGGACTATGGCTACACCTTC.

The chain joins TRBV29-1 to TRBJ1-1, with a possible D match to TRBD1 (6 bases). The CDR3 totals 14 residues. V was pared by 4 bases and J by 11 bases, with 23 bases between. Germline V gene sequence: CDR1 SQVTM, CDR2 ANQGSEA. The chain's CDR3 is CSVGVYRDTLDAFF. The CDR3 bases are TGCAGCGTTGGAGTGTATCGGGACACCTTAGATGCTTTCTTT.

The chain recombines TRBV5-8 with TRBJ1-2; D unclear. The germline gives CDR1 SGHTS, CDR2 YDEGEE. Between the trimmed V and J ends, which lost 4 bases and 6 bases, there was a span of 19 bases. The CDR3 has 15 amino acids. CDR3 amino acids: CASSPELFRKDGYTF. CDR3 DNA: TGTGCCAGCAGCCCTGAACTGTTTAGGAAGGATGGCTACACCTTC.

The chain uses TRBV19 and TRBJ2-3, with D possibly matching TRBD1 (6 bases). The CDR3 has 14 amino acids. Looked up from germline, CDR1 is LNHDA and CDR2 is SQIVND (reference sequence). Trimming left V 1 base short and J 6 bases short, with 11 bases between. Written as DNA, the CDR3 is TGTGCCAGTAGTATAGCGGCAGGGGCCGATACGCAGTATTTT. Protein product: CASSIAAGADTQYF.

This clone has only a few counts. The chain recombines TRBV13 with TRBJ1-3, with D possibly matching TRBD1 (5 bases). The V gene's germline CDR1 is PRHDT and CDR2 FYEKMQ (reference sequence). The CDR3 has 16 amino acids. The V end was cut by 5 bases, the J end by 0 bases, with 14 bases between. In DNA, the CDR3 is TGTGCCAGCAGCCCTCGATTGGGGGTCTCTGGAAACACCATATATTTT. It codes for CASSPRLGVSGNTIYF.

The genes are TRBV4-1 and TRBJ1-5; D perhaps matches TRBD1 (5 bases). CDR1 is MGHRA and CDR2 is YSYEKL in the germline V gene. The CDR3 length is 19 residues. Trimming shortened V by 0 bases and J by 1 base, and 19 bases separated the two germline ends. CDR3 region: CASSQEGSGGSKSNQPQHF. DNA for the CDR3: TGCGCCAGCAGCCAAGAAGGTTCCGGGGGAAGTAAAAGCAATCAGCCCCAGCATTTT.

The chain is built from TRBV29-1 and TRBJ2-3; perhaps TRBD1 as D (5 bases). This CDR3 spans 13 amino acids. Trimming shortened V by 6 bases and J by 4 bases, and 14 bases separated the two germline ends. The germline gives CDR1 SQVTM, CDR2 ANQGSEA. CDR3 nucleotides: TGCAGCGTCGTCCGGCTAGGGGCAGATACGCAGTATTTT. Translated: CSVVRLGADTQYF.

This chain joins TRBV2 and TRBJ2-2; 8 positions agree with TRBD1. The CDR3 spans 15 residues. Germline V lookup: CDR1 SNHLY, CDR2 FYNNEI. V lost 5 bases to trimming and J lost 5 bases; unmatched junction nucleotides: 7. The CDR3 DNA is TGTGCCAGCAGTTCGTCACAGGGGGTTACCGGGGAGCTGTTTTTT. It translates to CASSSSQGVTGELFF.

J is TRBJ2-2 and V is TRBV5-1, with D possibly matching TRBD1 (5 bases). The CDR3 has 15 residues. V was shortened by 3 bases and J by 1 base, with 10 bases between the two germline ends. Per the germline V gene, CDR1 is SGHRS and CDR2 is YFSETQ. CDR3 region: CASSWTSGNTGELFF. In DNA form, the CDR3 reads TGCGCCAGCAGCTGGACATCGGGGAACACCGGGGAGCTGTTTTTT.

The CDR3 loop reads CASSLNRGGIYGYTF. The CDR3 bases are TGTGCCAGCAGCTTAAACAGGGGCGGAATCTATGGCTACACCTTC. The genes are TRBV7-8 and TRBJ1-2; 7 nucleotides agree with TRBD1. V was clipped by 2 bases and J by 4 bases; unmatched bases: 7. The CDR3 is 15 residues long. Germline V gives CDR1 SGHVS, CDR2 FQNEAQ.

This chain joins TRBV7-2 and TRBJ2-7; the D is unclear. Germline loops: CDR1 SGHTA, CDR2 FQGNSA. Trimming stripped 2 bases from V and 8 bases from J, with 10 bases between. This CDR3 contains 12 residues. The CDR3 DNA follows: TGTGCCAGCAGCTTAACTCTACTCCAGCAGTACTTC. Translating it yields CASSLTLLQQYF.

This sequence joins TRBV30 and TRBJ1-6, with D possibly matching TRBD1 (5 bases). The CDR3 covers 15 residues. V lost 2 bases to trimming and J lost 2 bases, with 10 bases between them. Germline V gives CDR1 GTSNPN, CDR2 SVGIG (reference sequence). In nucleotides, the CDR3 is TGTGCCTGGAGTAGACAGAACACCTATAATTCACCCCTCCACTTT. It codes for CAWSRQNTYNSPLHF.

This clone was seen a few times. The chain employs TRBV7-9 and TRBJ2-7; D may be TRBD2 (6 bases). The CDR3 contains 14 residues. With 2 bases removed from V and 2 bases from J, the gap between germline ends came to 10 bases. Germline V gives CDR1 SEHNR, CDR2 FQNEAQ (reference sequence). Here the CDR3 DNA reads TGTGCCAGCAGCTTATCGGGGGACCCCTACGAGCAGTACTTC. Translation: CASSLSGDPYEQYF.

The gene calls are TRBV5-1 and TRBJ1-6, with 8 bases lining up with TRBD1. Trimming at V came to 2 bases and at J to 5 bases, leaving 3 bases not matched to a gene. In germline, CDR1 is SGHRS, CDR2 YFSETQ. This CDR3 spans 15 amino acids. CDR3 nucleotides: TGCGCCAGCAGCTTCCGGACAGGGAATAATTCACCCCTCCACTTT. Residues: CASSFRTGNNSPLHF. The variable domain in full, completed from reference TRBV5-1 and TRBJ1-6, reads KAGVTQTPRYLIKTRGQQVTLSCSPISGHRSVSWYQQTPGQGLQFLFEYFSETQRNKGNFPGRFSGRQFSNSRSEMNVSTLELGDSALYLCASSFRTGNNSPLHFGNGTRLTVT.

This clone has only one observation. The chain is built from TRBV4-2 and TRBJ1-1; 7 nucleotides agree with TRBD1. V lost 4 bases to trimming and J lost 0 bases; unmatched junction nucleotides: 2. The CDR3 is 14 residues long. Germline values: CDR1 LGHNA, CDR2 YNFKEQ. The CDR3 sequence is CASSLGQVNTEAFF. The CDR3 DNA reads as TGTGCCAGCAGCCTAGGACAGGTGAACACTGAAGCTTTCTTT.

This sequence joins TRBV2 and TRBJ2-5, with 8 positions matching TRBD2. The germline V gene has CDR1 SNHLY and CDR2 FYNNEI. With 2 bases clipped from V and 2 bases from J, the junction kept 16 bases outside the gene matches. The CDR3 is 19 amino acids. This CDR3 reads CASSEWLIAGSPGQETQYF. The CDR3 DNA follows: TGTGCCAGCAGTGAATGGTTAATAGCGGGGTCTCCCGGTCAAGAGACCCAGTACTTC. The full variable domain, with the rest looked up from reference TRBV2 and TRBJ2-5, is EPEVTQTPSHQVTQMGQEVILRCVPISNHLYFYWYRQILGQKVEFLVSFYNNEISEKSEIFDDQFSVERPDGSNFTLKIRSTKLEDSAMYFCASSEWLIAGSPGQETQYFGPGTRLLVL.

V and J are TRBV18 and TRBJ2-7; 13 bases are shared with TRBD2. This CDR3 region has 15 residues. V lost 3 bases and J lost 6; bases outside the gene matches: 5. Germline-derived CDR1 and CDR2 are KGHSH and LQKENI. The CDR3: CASSPGLAGVGEQYF. As DNA, the CDR3 is TGTGCCAGCTCACCTGGACTAGCGGGGGTGGGCGAGCAGTACTTC.

The V and J genes are TRBV5-1 and TRBJ2-3; 12 nucleotides match TRBD2. With V trimmed by 0 bases and J by 0 bases, 2 bases remained unmatched. The CDR3 runs to 17 residues. Looked up from germline, CDR1 is SGHRS and CDR2 is YFSETQ. CDR3 sequence reads: CASSLATSGRSTDTQYF. The DNA for the CDR3 is TGCGCCAGCAGCTTGGCCACTAGCGGGAGGAGCACAGATACGCAGTATTTT.

The chain has TRBV7-9 and TRBJ1-3; the match to TRBD1 covers 8 bases. The V segment lost 1 base and the J segment 5 bases; nucleotides outside the gene matches: 1. Germline V lookup: CDR1 SEHNR, CDR2 FQNEAQ (reference sequence). CDR3 length equals 14 residues. DNA for the CDR3: TGTGCCAGCAGCTTAGGGACAGGGCGAAACACCATATATTTT. Amino acids: CASSLGTGRNTIYF.

V and J are TRBV5-5 and TRBJ1-6; weak D call: TRBD1 (5 bases). Germline-derived CDR1 and CDR2 are SGHKS and YYEKEE (reference sequence). Trimming took 0 bases from V and 7 from J, leaving 11 bases between them. There are 15 residues in the CDR3. CDR3 protein: CASSLVEGTNSPLHF. DNA of the CDR3: TGTGCCAGCAGCTTGGTGGAGGGGACGAATTCACCCCTCCACTTT. The whole variable domain, remainder taken from reference TRBV5-5 and TRBJ1-6, is DAGVTQSPTHLIKTRGQQVTLRCSPISGHKSVSWYQQVLGQGPQFIFQYYEKEERGRGNFPDRFSARQFPNYSSELNVNALLLGDSALYLCASSLVEGTNSPLHFGNGTRLTVT.

The chain links TRBV7-3 to TRBJ1-2, with TRBD1 identical over 8 bases. The length of the CDR3 is 14 residues. Germline V CDR1 and CDR2: SGHTA, FQGTGA. The V and J ends lost 5 bases and 7 bases, in that order; junction bases with no gene match: 9. CDR3 amino acids: CASSPRTGLRGYTF. Written as DNA, the CDR3 is TGTGCCAGCAGCCCCAGGACAGGGTTGCGTGGCTACACCTTC.

The V gene is TRBV2, the J gene TRBJ2-2; 10 nucleotides agree with TRBD1. This CDR3 is 16 amino acids long. V gave up 6 bases and J gave up 1 base; unmatched junction bases: 5. The germline gives CDR1 SNHLY, CDR2 FYNNEI. CDR3 in amino acids: CASSLRTGGNTGELFF. The CDR3 region has the DNA TGTGCCAGCAGCCTAAGGACAGGGGGGAACACCGGGGAGCTGTTTTTT.

The chain is built from TRBV7-9 and TRBJ1-1; D is undetermined. Germline CDR1 reads SEHNR; CDR2 reads FQNEAQ (reference sequence). Trimming removed 11 bases at V and 3 bases at J, with 19 bases between. The CDR3 covers 14 residues. In DNA form, the CDR3 reads TGTGCCGCTACACCCGGGGTCGGAGACACTGAAGCTTTCTTT. Protein sequence: CAATPGVGDTEAFF.

The chain joins TRBV5-6 to TRBJ1-2; D unclear. CDR3 size: 14 residues. Germline V lookup: CDR1 SGHDT, CDR2 YYEEEE. The ends were cut back, 2 bases at V and 4 bases at J, with 12 bases in the middle. The CDR3 DNA is TGTGCCAGCAGCTTTGTGCAGGTTCCCTATGGCTACACCTTC. Protein sequence: CASSFVQVPYGYTF.

Details on this clone: At one of its ends the junction is not consistent with the germline gene, which may arise from a read error. The V and J genes are TRBV7-2 and TRBJ1-1; D remains unclear. The CDR3 loop spans 15 amino acids. Per germline, CDR1 SGHTA and CDR2 FQGNSA. CDR3 sequence reads: CASSLLTASATAAFF. CDR3 coding DNA: TGTGCCAGCAGCTTGCTTACAGCGAGCGCCACTGCAGCTTTCTTT.

The V and J genes are TRBV7-9 and TRBJ1-4, with no clear D. There are 15 residues in the CDR3. The V gene's germline CDR1 is SEHNR and CDR2 FQNEAQ (reference sequence). The germline V and J ends were trimmed by 1 base and 7 bases, with 13 bases remaining between them. This CDR3 reads CASSLVTLRGEKLFF. CDR3 in DNA: TGTGCCAGCAGCTTAGTAACCTTACGGGGTGAAAAACTGTTTTTT.

CDR3 residues: CASSLVGQLNSPLHF. CDR3 bases: TGTGCCAGCAGCTTGGTCGGGCAGCTTAATTCACCCCTCCACTTT. The chain joins TRBV5-4 to TRBJ1-6; D is unclear. The CDR3 has 15 residues. Germline V gene sequence: CDR1 SGHNT, CDR2 YYREEE (reference sequence). The V gene lost 0 bases and the J gene lost 6 bases, with 10 bases spanning the gap.

This clone was detected once. The rearrangement uses TRBV2 and TRBJ1-6; 9 positions agree with TRBD1. Germline assignment: CDR1 SNHLY and CDR2 FYNNEI. V lost 6 bases to trimming and J lost 10 bases; unmatched junction nucleotides: 7. This CDR3 has 14 residues. In DNA form, the CDR3 reads TGTGCCAGCAGGGGACAGGGCAGCGGGTCACCCCTCCACTTT. This gives the protein CASRGQGSGSPLHF. The entire variable domain, with the rest obtained from reference TRBV2 and TRBJ1-6, is as follows: EPEVTQTPSHQVTQMGQEVILRCVPISNHLYFYWYRQILGQKVEFLVSFYNNEISEKSEIFDDQFSVERPDGSNFTLKIRSTKLEDSAMYFCASRGQGSGSPLHFGNGTRLTVT.

The J gene is TRBJ1-2, the V gene TRBV7-2; D call uncertain. Between the trimmed V and J ends, which lost 5 bases and 0 bases, there was a span of 7 bases. This CDR3 spans 13 amino acids. Germline lookup yields CDR1 SGHTA and CDR2 FQGNSA. CDR3 in amino acids: CASSTGPNYGYTF. The CDR3 DNA sequence: TGTGCCAGCAGCACCGGACCTAACTATGGCTACACCTTC.

J is TRBJ2-7 and V is TRBV7-9, with TRBD1 matching over 9 bases. CDR1 and CDR2 from the germline V gene are SEHNR and FQNEAQ (reference sequence). With V trimmed by 5 bases and J by 2 bases, 7 bases remained unmatched. CDR3 size: 15 residues. CDR3 sequence reads: CASSLLGQGTYEQYF. The CDR3 region has the DNA TGTGCCAGCAGCCTATTGGGACAGGGAACCTACGAGCAGTACTTC.

The chain employs TRBV30 and TRBJ1-4; D is uncertain. Per the germline V gene, CDR1 is GTSNPN and CDR2 is SVGIG (reference sequence). V lost 4 bases and J 2 bases, leaving 14 bases between the germline ends. The CDR3 contains 15 residues. The CDR3 loop reads CAWTKTAATNEKLFF. The CDR3 DNA follows: TGTGCCTGGACCAAAACAGCGGCCACTAATGAAAAACTGTTTTTT.